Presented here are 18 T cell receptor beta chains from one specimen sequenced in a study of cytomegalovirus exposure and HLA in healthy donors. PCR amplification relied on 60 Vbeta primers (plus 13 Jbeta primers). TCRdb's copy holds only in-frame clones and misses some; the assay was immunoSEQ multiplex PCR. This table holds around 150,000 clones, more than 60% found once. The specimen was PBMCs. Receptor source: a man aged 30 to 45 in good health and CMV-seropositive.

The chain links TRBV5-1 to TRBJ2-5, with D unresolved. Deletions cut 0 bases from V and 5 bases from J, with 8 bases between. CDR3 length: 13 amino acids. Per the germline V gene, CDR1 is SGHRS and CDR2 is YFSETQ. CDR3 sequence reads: CASSLVLLETQYF. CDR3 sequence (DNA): TGCGCCAGCAGCTTGGTTCTATTGGAGACCCAGTACTTC.

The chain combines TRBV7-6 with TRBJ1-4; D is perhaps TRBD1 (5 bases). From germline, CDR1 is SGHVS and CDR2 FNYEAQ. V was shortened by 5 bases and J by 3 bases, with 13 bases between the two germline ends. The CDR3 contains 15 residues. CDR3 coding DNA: TGTGCCAGCAGCAGCAAGACAGCTTCTAATGAAAAACTGTTTTTT. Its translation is CASSSKTASNEKLFF.

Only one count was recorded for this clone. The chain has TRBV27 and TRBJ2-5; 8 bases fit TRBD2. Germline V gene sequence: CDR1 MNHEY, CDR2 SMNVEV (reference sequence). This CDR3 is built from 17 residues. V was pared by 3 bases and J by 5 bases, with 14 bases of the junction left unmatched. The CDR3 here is CASSLWRGAPGWETQYF. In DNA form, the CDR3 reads TGTGCCAGCAGTTTGTGGCGGGGGGCCCCCGGATGGGAGACCCAGTACTTC.

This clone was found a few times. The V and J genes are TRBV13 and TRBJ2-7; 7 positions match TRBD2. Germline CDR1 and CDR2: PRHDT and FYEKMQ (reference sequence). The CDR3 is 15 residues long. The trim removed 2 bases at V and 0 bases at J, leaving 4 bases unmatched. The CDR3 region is CASSLTGRDSYEQYF. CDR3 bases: TGTGCCAGCAGCTTAACGGGGAGGGACTCCTACGAGCAGTACTTC.

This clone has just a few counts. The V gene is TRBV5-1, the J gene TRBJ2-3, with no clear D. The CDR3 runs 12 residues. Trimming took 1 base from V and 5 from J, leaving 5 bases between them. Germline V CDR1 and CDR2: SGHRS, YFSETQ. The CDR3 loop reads CASSLFGDTQYF. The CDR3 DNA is TGCGCCAGCAGCTTGTTCGGAGATACGCAGTATTTT.

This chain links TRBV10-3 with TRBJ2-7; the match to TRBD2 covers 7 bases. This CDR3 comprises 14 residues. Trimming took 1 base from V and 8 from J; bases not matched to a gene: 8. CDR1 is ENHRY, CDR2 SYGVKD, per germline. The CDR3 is CAISEFQRDRQQYF. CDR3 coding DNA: TGTGCCATCAGTGAGTTCCAGCGGGATCGGCAGCAGTACTTC.

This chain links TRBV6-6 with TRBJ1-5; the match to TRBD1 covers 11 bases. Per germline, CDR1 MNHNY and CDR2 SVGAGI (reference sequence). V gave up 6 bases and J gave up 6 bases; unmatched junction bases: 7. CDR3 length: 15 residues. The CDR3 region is CASRLGQGGIQPQHF. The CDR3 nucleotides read TGTGCCAGCAGATTGGGACAGGGGGGGATTCAGCCCCAGCATTTT.

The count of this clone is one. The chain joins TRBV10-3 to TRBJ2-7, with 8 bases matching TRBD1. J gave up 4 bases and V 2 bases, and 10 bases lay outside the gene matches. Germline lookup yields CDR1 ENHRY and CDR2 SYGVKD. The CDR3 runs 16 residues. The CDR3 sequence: CAISEGGQGAIYEQYF. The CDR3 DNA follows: TGTGCCATCAGTGAGGGGGGGCAGGGGGCCATATACGAGCAGTACTTC.

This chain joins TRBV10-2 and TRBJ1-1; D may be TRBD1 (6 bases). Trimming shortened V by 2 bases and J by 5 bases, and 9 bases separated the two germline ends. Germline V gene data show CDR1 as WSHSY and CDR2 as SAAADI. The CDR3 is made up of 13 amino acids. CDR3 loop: CASSEQGGTEAFF. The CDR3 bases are TGCGCCAGCAGTGAGCAAGGGGGAACTGAAGCTTTCTTT.

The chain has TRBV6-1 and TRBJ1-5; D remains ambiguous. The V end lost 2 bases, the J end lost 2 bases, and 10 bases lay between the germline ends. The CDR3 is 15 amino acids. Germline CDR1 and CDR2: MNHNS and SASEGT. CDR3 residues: CASSEFQRGNQPQHF. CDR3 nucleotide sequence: TGTGCCAGCAGTGAATTTCAGAGGGGCAATCAGCCCCAGCATTTT.

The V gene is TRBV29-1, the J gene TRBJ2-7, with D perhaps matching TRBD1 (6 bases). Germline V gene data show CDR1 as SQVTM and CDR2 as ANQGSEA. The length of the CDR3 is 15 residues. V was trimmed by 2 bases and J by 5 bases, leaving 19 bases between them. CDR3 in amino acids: CSVELGAVTPDEQYF. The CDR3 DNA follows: TGCAGCGTTGAATTGGGGGCGGTTACTCCAGACGAGCAGTACTTC.

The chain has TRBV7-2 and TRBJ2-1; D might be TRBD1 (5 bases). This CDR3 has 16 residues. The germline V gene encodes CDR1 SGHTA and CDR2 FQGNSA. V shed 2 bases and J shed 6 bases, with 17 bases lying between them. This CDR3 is CASSLFAGVQGNEQFF. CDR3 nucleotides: TGTGCCAGCAGCTTATTTGCCGGAGTCCAGGGCAATGAGCAGTTCTTC. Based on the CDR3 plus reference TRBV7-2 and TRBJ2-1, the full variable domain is GAGVSQSPSNKVTEKGKDVELRCDPISGHTALYWYRQSLGQGLEFLIYFQGNSAPDKSGLPSDRFSAERTGGSVSTLTIQRTQQEDSAVYLCASSLFAGVQGNEQFFGPGTRLTVL.

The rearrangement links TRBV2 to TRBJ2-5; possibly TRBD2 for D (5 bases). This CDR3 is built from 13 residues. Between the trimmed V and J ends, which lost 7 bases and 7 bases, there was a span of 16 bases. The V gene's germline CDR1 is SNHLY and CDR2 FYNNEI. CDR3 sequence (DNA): TGTGCCAGCACCGAGCGGCAGACCGGGACCCAGTACTTC. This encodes CASTERQTGTQYF.

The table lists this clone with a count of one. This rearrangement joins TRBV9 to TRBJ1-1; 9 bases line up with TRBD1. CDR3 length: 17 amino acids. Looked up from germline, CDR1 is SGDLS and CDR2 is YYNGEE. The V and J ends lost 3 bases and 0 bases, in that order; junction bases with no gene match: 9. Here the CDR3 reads CASSAPPGQGVNTEAFF. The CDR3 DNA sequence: TGTGCCAGCAGCGCCCCTCCGGGACAGGGTGTGAACACTGAAGCTTTCTTT.

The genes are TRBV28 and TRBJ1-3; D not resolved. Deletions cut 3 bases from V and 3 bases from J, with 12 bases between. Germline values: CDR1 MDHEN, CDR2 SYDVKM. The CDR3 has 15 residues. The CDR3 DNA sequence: TGTGCCAGCAGTTTGGAGGTCTCTCTTGGAAACACCATATATTTT. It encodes CASSLEVSLGNTIYF.

Here the CDR3 reads CASSQGELKTQYF. The CDR3 nucleotides read TGCGCCAGCAGCCAAGGGGAGTTGAAGACCCAGTACTTC. The chain uses TRBV4-1 and TRBJ2-5; weak D call: TRBD2 (5 bases). CDR1 and CDR2 (germline): MGHRA, YSYEKL. V was shortened by 1 base and J by 6 bases, with 9 bases between the two germline ends. The CDR3 runs 13 residues.

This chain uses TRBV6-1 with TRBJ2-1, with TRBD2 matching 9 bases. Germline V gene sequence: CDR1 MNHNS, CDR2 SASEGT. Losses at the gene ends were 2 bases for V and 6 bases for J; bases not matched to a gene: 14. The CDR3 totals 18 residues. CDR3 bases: TGTGCCAGCAGTGAAATGCCCGGGATAGCGGGAGAGAGCAATGAGCAGTTCTTC. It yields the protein CASSEMPGIAGESNEQFF.

The CDR3 DNA reads TGTGCCAGCAGTTCGGGGCTAGCGGGACGCTCCTACGAGCAGTACTTC. It codes for CASSSGLAGRSYEQYF. The chain carries TRBV27 and TRBJ2-7; 9 bases are a match to TRBD2. CDR1 MNHEY and CDR2 SMNVEV come from the germline V gene (reference sequence). The CDR3 extends over 16 amino acids. V was clipped by 4 bases and J by 0 bases; unmatched bases: 7.